These T cell receptor beta chains were read from a single sample in a study of identical twins. One entry per CDR3 protein, called by TCRdb with MiXCR from the 5' RACE reads. The sample gives 700,000 or so distinct CDR3 sequences, over 8.5% of which show up once; approximately 0.96% is in the top ten. These data are also associated with another study on yellow fever vaccine responses in identical twins.

Sequenced input: PBMCs. The origin of the receptors is a young woman in good health. CDR3s include the opening cysteine and the closing phenylalanine or tryptophan. D genes are given only for firm matches. Not every row has a clone size; where given, it reads once, few, many or a size class.

TRBV5-1,TRBJ2-1,-,many,CASSPRTVNEQFF,TGCGCCAGCAGCCCCCGGACAGTCAATGAGCAGTTCTTC
TRBV11-2,TRBJ2-3,TRBD2,-,CASSLVGGGATDTQYF,TGTGCCAGCAGCTTAGTGGGCGGGGGGGCCACAGATACGCAGTATTTT
TRBV7-2,TRBJ2-3,-,-,CASSLLGYTDTQYF,TGTGCCAGCAGCTTACTCGGTTACACAGATACGCAGTATTTT
TRBV7-9,TRBJ2-3,-,many,CASSSGVYTDTQYF,TGTGCCAGTAGTAGCGGCGTATACACAGATACGCAGTATTTT
TRBV3-1,TRBJ2-6,TRBD1,-,CASSQGDSSSGANVLTF,TGTGCCAGCAGCCAGGGGGACAGTAGCTCTGGGGCCAACGTCCTGACTTTC
TRBV14,TRBJ2-4,-,many,CASSHLPLGVAKNIQYF,TGTGCCAGCAGCCATCTTCCCTTGGGGGTGGCCAAAAACATTCAGTACTTC
TRBV20-1,TRBJ2-7,-,few,CSARDYAGEHMYEQYF,TGCAGTGCTAGAGATTACGCGGGCGAACATATGTACGAGCAGTACTTC
TRBV7-3,TRBJ2-5,-,few,CASSLRGWGFQETQYF,TGTGCCAGCAGCTTAAGGGGGTGGGGGTTCCAAGAGACCCAGTACTTC
TRBV15,TRBJ1-6,-,few,CATSKWRGAPLHF,TGTGCCACCAGCAAATGGCGGGGGGCACCCCTCCACTTT
TRBV3-1,TRBJ2-3,-,few,CASSQLDPLTDTQYF,TGTGCCAGCAGCCAACTAGACCCGCTGACAGATACGCAGTATTTT
TRBV27,TRBJ2-7,TRBD2,-,CASSLSSGGGTYEQYF,TGTGCCAGCAGTTTATCGAGTGGGGGGGGTACCTACGAGCAGTACTTC
TRBV27,TRBJ1-5,-,-,CASSPRGGWSNQPQHF,TGTGCCAGCAGTCCCCGGGGGGGGTGGAGCAATCAGCCCCAGCATTTT
TRBV5-1,TRBJ2-1,TRBD1,-,CASSYYTDRNEQFF,TGCGCCAGCAGCTATTATACGGACAGGAATGAGCAGTTCTTC
TRBV5-6,TRBJ2-5,-,few,CASSLEVLGETQYF,TGTGCCAGCAGCTTGGAAGTTCTGGGAGAGACCCAGTACTTC
TRBV10-3,TRBJ2-7,-,many,CAISEFGGGYEQYF,TGTGCCATCAGTGAGTTCGGAGGGGGCTACGAGCAGTACTTC
TRBV7-2,TRBJ2-1,TRBD2,few,CASSPLAGTRKNEQFF,TGTGCCAGCAGCCCTCTAGCGGGGACACGAAAAAATGAGCAGTTCTTC
TRBV6-2/TRBV6-3,TRBJ2-2,TRBD2,few,CASSPSGSTSGPGELFF,TGTGCCAGCAGTCCATCAGGGTCCACTAGCGGCCCCGGGGAGCTGTTTTTT
TRBV6-1,TRBJ2-2,TRBD2,few,CASSPRSSGNTGELFF,TGTGCCAGCAGTCCGAGGTCTAGCGGGAACACCGGGGAGCTGTTTTTT
TRBV20-1,TRBJ2-1,-,few,CSASEATGPNEQFF,TGCAGTGCTTCCGAGGCCACTGGGCCCAATGAGCAGTTCTTC
TRBV20-1,TRBJ2-5,TRBD1,-,CSARPGDSRIQETQYF,TGCAGTGCTAGACCCGGGGACAGCAGGATCCAAGAGACCCAGTACTTC
TRBV29-1,TRBJ2-3,-,many,CSVEDPQGTDTQYF,TGCAGCGTTGAAGACCCGCAAGGTACAGATACGCAGTATTTT
TRBV28,TRBJ1-1,TRBD1,few,CASSSTGGGRVRAFF,TGTGCCAGCAGTTCAACAGGGGGCGGGAGAGTGCGAGCTTTCTTT
TRBV4-3,TRBJ1-6,TRBD1,-,CASSQRDSPGTPLHF,TGCGCCAGCAGCCAAAGGGACAGCCCGGGGACACCCCTCCACTTT
TRBV7-8,TRBJ2-2,TRBD2,-,CASRGGTTGTGELFF,TGTGCCAGCAGGGGCGGGACTACCGGGACCGGGGAGCTGTTTTTT
TRBV6-1,TRBJ2-2,TRBD1,few,CASRPNPRQGNTGELFF,TGTGCCAGCAGACCCAATCCGAGACAGGGTAACACCGGGGAGCTGTTTTTT
TRBV7-2,TRBJ2-3,TRBD2,-,CASSKATSGYTDTQYF,TGTGCCAGCAGCAAAGCGACTAGCGGCTACACAGATACGCAGTATTTT
TRBV5-1,TRBJ2-2,-,-,CATRSRENTGELFF,TGCGCCACAAGGAGTAGAGAGAACACCGGGGAGCTGTTTTTT
TRBV12-3/TRBV12-4,TRBJ2-5,TRBD2,few,CASSPPPRLAGSQETQYF,TGTGCCAGCAGTCCGCCCCCTCGACTAGCGGGGAGCCAAGAGACCCAGTACTTC
TRBV7-2,TRBJ2-3,-,many,CASSLALTQYF,TGTGCCAGCAGCTTAGCCCTAACGCAGTATTTT
TRBV28,TRBJ2-2,TRBD1,many,CASSFLRGRDTGELFF,TGTGCCAGCAGTTTTTTAAGGGGGCGCGACACCGGGGAGCTGTTTTTT
TRBV20-1,TRBJ2-1,-,-,CSARELRGDNSYNEQFF,TGCAGTGCTAGAGAACTAAGGGGGGACAACTCCTACAATGAGCAGTTCTTC
TRBV12-3/TRBV12-4,TRBJ1-2,-,few,CASTLRGNYGYTF,TGTGCCAGCACCCTAAGGGGGAACTATGGCTACACCTTC
TRBV7-2,TRBJ2-7,-,-,CASSVPGSYEQYF,TGTGCCAGCAGCGTACCAGGGAGCTACGAGCAGTACTTC
TRBV3-1,TRBJ2-7,TRBD2,-,CASSPHHSHAGAIYEQYF,TGTGCCAGCAGCCCACACCATAGTCACGCGGGAGCCATCTACGAGCAGTACTTC
TRBV12-3/TRBV12-4,TRBJ2-3,TRBD2,-,CASGPSGRAADTQYF,TGTGCCAGCGGACCTAGCGGGAGGGCCGCAGATACGCAGTATTTT
TRBV20-1,TRBJ1-1,-,-,CSANGDTEAFF,TGCAGTGCTAACGGGGACACTGAAGCTTTCTTT
TRBV29-1,TRBJ1-1,-,-,CSGYAPGIMNTEAFF,TGCAGCGGCTACGCCCCAGGGATCATGAACACTGAAGCTTTCTTT
TRBV27,TRBJ2-7,TRBD2,few,CASRAGGGIYEQYF,TGTGCCAGCAGAGCGGGAGGGGGGATCTACGAGCAGTACTTC
TRBV12-3/TRBV12-4,TRBJ1-6,TRBD1,many,CASSHGTGDSPLHF,TGTGCCAGCAGCCACGGGACAGGGGATTCACCCCTCCACTTT
TRBV4-3,TRBJ2-1,-,few,CASSQDLNGYNEQFF,TGCGCCAGCAGCCAAGATCTTAATGGGTACAATGAGCAGTTCTTC
TRBV20-1,TRBJ2-1,TRBD2,few,CSALMEGLAAYNEQFF,TGCAGTGCCCTAATGGAGGGACTAGCGGCTTACAATGAGCAGTTCTTC
TRBV7-2,TRBJ1-1,-,many,CASSLGLKNTEAFF,TGTGCCAGCAGCTTAGGACTCAAGAACACTGAAGCTTTCTTT
TRBV15,TRBJ2-3,-,few,CATSRDQRLDTQYF,TGTGCCACCAGCAGAGATCAAAGGTTGGATACGCAGTATTTT
TRBV7-2,TRBJ2-3,-,-,CASSSVDIGGTDTQYF,TGTGCCAGCAGCTCCGTGGACATTGGGGGCACAGATACGCAGTATTTT
TRBV10-3,TRBJ1-5,-,many,CAISDEGTSNQPQHF,TGTGCCATCAGTGACGAGGGGACTAGCAATCAGCCCCAGCATTTT
TRBV15,TRBJ2-3,-,few,CATSDGWGDGTDTQYF,TGTGCCACCAGCGACGGGTGGGGAGACGGCACAGATACGCAGTATTTT
TRBV7-8,TRBJ1-1,TRBD1,-,CASSREQGALSTEAFF,TGTGCCAGCAGCCGGGAACAGGGGGCGCTTAGCACTGAAGCTTTCTTT